This TCR beta chain is from a study of molecular identifiers for immune sequencing clone quantification. CDR3 length equals 13 residues. Trimming removed 5 bases at V and 6 bases at J, with 12 bases between. Germline lookup yields CDR1 SEHNR and CDR2 FQNEAQ (reference sequence). Input for naive CD8 libraries was roughly 20,000 to 1,000,000 sorted cells; the RNA fraction used was 10%, 30% or 50%. Naive CD8 T cells were sorted, and the gate applied was CD8+CD4-CCR7+CD45RA+. Both previously described methods and listed TCR primers were employed to make bulk TCR libraries. Each CDR3 protein is one row after TCRdb ran MiXCR on the PCR reads. Among about 630,000 distinct CDR3 sequences listed, 25% were seen once.

The chain employs TRBV7-9 and TRBJ2-3, with a weak D call TRBD1 (6 bases). The origin of this receptor is a human donor in good health. Some libraries in this study had Jurkat cell RNA spiked in. The sequenced sample was naive CD8+ T cells from blood, with Jurkat cell RNA spiked in. Subset indicated: FACS-sorted CD8+CD4-CCR7+CD45RA+ naive T cells. The CDR3 nucleotides are TGTGCCAGCAGCCCCACAGGGCTCGATACGCAGTATTTT. Translating gives CASSPTGLDTQYF.